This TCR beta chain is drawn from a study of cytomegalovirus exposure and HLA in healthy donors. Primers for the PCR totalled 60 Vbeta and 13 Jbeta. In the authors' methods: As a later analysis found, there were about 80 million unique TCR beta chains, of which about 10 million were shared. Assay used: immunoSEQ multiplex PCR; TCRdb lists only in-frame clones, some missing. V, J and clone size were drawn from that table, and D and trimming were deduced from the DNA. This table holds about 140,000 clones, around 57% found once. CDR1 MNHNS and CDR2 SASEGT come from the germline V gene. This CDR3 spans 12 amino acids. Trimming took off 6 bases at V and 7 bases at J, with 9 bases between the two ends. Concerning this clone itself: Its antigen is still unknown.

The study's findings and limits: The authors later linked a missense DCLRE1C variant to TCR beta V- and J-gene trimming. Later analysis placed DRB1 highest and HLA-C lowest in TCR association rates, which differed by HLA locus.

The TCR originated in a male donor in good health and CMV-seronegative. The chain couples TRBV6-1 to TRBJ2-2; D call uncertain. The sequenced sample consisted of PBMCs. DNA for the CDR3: TGTGCCAGCAGAAACAAGAACGGGGAGCTGTTTTTT. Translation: CASRNKNGELFF.